This T cell receptor (beta chain) was observed in a study of OX40 agonist ivuxolimab in advanced cancers. Overall study context: The patients got ivuxolimab, which is an agonistic anti-OX40 (CD134) antibody. Those enrolled were approximately 78% male, with a mean age of roughly 62 years and ages from about 20 to 90.

J lost 9 bases, V lost 4 bases, and 9 bases had no gene match. Germline assignment: CDR1 SGHDT and CDR2 YYEEEE. The CDR3 contains 13 residues. TCRdb's copy holds only in-frame clones and misses some; the assay was immunoSEQ multiplex PCR. The sample has tens of thousands of clones; approximately 83% are singletons. J is TRBJ1-2 and V is TRBV5-6; 7 nucleotides agree with TRBD1. The starting material was CD4+ or CD8+ T cells sorted from blood, obtained in a trial of the OX40 agonist ivuxolimab. The clonotype comes from an adult with an advanced solid tumor such as melanoma, head and neck, liver or kidney cancer. The CDR3 region has the DNA TGTGCCAGCAGCCGACAGGGCGGAGGAAGCTACACCTTC. It codes for CASSRQGGGSYTF.